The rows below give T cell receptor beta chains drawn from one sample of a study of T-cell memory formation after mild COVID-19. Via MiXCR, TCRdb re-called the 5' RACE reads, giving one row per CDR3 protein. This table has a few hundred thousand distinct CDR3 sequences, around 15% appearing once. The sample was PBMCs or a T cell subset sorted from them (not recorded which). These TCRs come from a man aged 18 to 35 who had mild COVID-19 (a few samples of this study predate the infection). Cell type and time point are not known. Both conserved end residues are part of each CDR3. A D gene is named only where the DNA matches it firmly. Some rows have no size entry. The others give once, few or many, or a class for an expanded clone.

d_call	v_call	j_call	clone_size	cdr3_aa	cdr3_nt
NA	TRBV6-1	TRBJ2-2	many	CASSEADTGELFF	TGTGCCAGCAGTGAAGCGGACACCGGGGAGCTGTTTTTT
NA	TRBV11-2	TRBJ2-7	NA	CASRPIFGTELAYEQYF	TGTGCCAGCAGACCCATTTTCGGGACGGAGTTAGCCTACGAGCAGTACTTC
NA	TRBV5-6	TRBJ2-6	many	CASSLGTSGANVLTF	TGTGCCAGCAGCTTGGGGACCTCTGGGGCCAACGTCCTGACTTTC
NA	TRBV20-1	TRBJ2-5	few	CSASRGTVRETQYF	TGCAGTGCTAGCAGGGGTACTGTCCGGGAGACCCAGTACTTC
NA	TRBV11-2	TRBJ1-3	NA	CASSLAPGHLDNTIYF	TGTGCCAGCAGCTTAGCTCCGGGACATCTGGACAACACCATATATTTT
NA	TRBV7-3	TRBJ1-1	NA	CASSYSTNTEAFF	TGTGCCAGCAGCTATTCCACGAACACTGAAGCTTTCTTT
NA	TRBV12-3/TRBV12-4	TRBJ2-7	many	CASSLRGSYEQYF	TGTGCCAGCAGTTTACGAGGTTCCTACGAGCAGTACTTC
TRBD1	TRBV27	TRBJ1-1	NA	CASSSQGGPGIPEAFF	TGTGCCAGCAGTTCCCAGGGGGGGCCGGGGATCCCTGAAGCTTTCTTT
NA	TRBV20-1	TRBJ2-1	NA	CSINARGFSYNEQFF	TGCAGCATTAACGCCCGAGGTTTCTCCTACAATGAGCAGTTCTTC
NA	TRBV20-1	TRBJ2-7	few	CSARQVEYEQYF	TGCAGTGCTAGACAGGTCGAGTACGAGCAGTACTTC
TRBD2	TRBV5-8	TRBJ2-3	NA	CASSTGTSADTQYF	TGTGCCAGCAGTACCGGGACTAGCGCAGATACGCAGTATTTT
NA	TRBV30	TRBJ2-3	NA	CAWSVGGATDTQYF	TGTGCCTGGAGTGTGGGGGGAGCCACAGATACGCAGTATTTT
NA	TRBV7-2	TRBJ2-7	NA	CASSLAVGFEYEQYF	TGTGCCAGCAGCTTAGCGGTAGGGTTCGAATACGAGCAGTACTTC
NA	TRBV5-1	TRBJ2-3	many	CASSRGIGDTQYF	TGCGCCAGCAGCCGCGGGATTGGAGATACGCAGTATTTT
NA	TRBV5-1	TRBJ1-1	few	CASSHRPAFF	TGCGCCAGCAGCCACCGCCCGGCTTTCTTT
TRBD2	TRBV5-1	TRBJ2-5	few	CASSPGLAVRETQYF	TGCGCCAGCAGCCCCGGACTAGCTGTTAGGGAGACCCAGTACTTC
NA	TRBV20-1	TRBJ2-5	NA	CSAKRGGPRETQYF	TGCAGTGCCAAGAGGGGGGGGCCCCGGGAGACCCAGTACTTC
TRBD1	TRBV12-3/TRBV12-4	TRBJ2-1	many	CASSRDRVGPEGEQFF	TGTGCCAGCAGTCGCGACAGGGTGGGGCCTGAGGGTGAGCAGTTCTTC
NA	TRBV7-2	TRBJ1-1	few	CASSLSLIIWNTEAFF	TGTGCCAGCAGCTTAAGTCTTATTATTTGGAACACTGAAGCTTTCTTT
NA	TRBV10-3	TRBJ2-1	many	CAISGDIFEQFF	TGTGCCATCAGTGGGGACATCTTTGAGCAGTTCTTC
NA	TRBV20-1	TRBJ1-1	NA	CSARSGDALRAFF	TGCAGTGCTAGATCAGGGGACGCCTTAAGAGCTTTCTTT
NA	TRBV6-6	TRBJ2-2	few	CASIEKAGELFF	TGTGCCAGCATCGAAAAGGCCGGGGAGCTGTTTTTT
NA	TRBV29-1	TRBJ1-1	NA	CSATGSGNTEAFF	TGCAGCGCGACGGGCAGCGGGAACACTGAAGCTTTCTTT
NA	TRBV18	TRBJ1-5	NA	CASSPTGQRRTQHF	TGTGCCAGCTCACCTACCGGACAGCGTAGGACCCAGCATTTT
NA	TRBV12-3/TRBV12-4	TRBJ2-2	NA	CASSLGFGMSGELFF	TGTGCCAGCAGTTTAGGGTTCGGGATGTCCGGGGAGCTGTTTTTT
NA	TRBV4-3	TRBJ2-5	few	CASSQDWTFKETQYF	TGCGCCAGCAGCCAAGATTGGACATTTAAAGAGACCCAGTACTTC
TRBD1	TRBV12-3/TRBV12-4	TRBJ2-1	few	CASSIRDRAYNEQFF	TGTGCCAGCAGTATCCGGGACAGGGCCTACAATGAGCAGTTCTTC
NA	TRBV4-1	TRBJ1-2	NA	CASSPPRLGADGYTF	TGCGCCAGCAGCCCCCCCCGTTTGGGGGCTGATGGCTACACCTTC
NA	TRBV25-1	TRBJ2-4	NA	CASSEAFPRGIQYF	TGTGCCAGCAGTGAGGCCTTTCCACGAGGGATTCAGTACTTC
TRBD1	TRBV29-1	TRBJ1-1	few	CSVVGTVGSNTEAFF	TGCAGCGTTGTCGGGACAGTGGGGAGCAACACTGAAGCTTTCTTT
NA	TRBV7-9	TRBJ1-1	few	CASSPPGLRNTEAFF	TGTGCCAGCAGCCCCCCGGGACTAAGGAACACTGAAGCTTTCTTT
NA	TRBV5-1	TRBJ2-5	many	CASSAGQRSVETQYF	TGCGCCAGCAGCGCGGGACAGCGGAGTGTCGAGACCCAGTACTTC
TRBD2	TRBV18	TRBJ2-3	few	CASSTTSGGLSSTDTQYF	TGTGCCAGCTCAACGACTAGCGGGGGGTTATCTAGCACAGATACGCAGTATTTT
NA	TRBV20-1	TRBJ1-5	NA	CSARLDGNQPQHF	TGCAGTGCTAGACTTGACGGAAATCAGCCCCAGCATTTT